In its sample, the clone carrying this T cell receptor beta chain was seen many times. Its specificity is not known. The sample comes from a study of blood T cells in healthy people across ages. Study-wide results and limits: Naive and antigen-experienced cells could not be conclusively compared, given unsorted PBMCs.

From germline, CDR1 is SQVTM and CDR2 ANQGSEA. Unmatched junction bases numbered 8, after V lost 5 bases and J lost 4 bases. The length of the CDR3 is 14 residues. Per sample, extraction of total RNA gave at least 5 micrograms in every case. The authors ran a second PCR of roughly 6 to 11 cycles using a sample-barcoded 5' primer and a J-beta primer mix. TCRdb passed the 5' RACE reads through MiXCR, listing each CDR3 protein once. The sample contains over a million distinct CDR3 sequences, under 55% of which appear only once. This clonotype originated in a young woman in good health. Sequencing was carried out using blood. The rearrangement links TRBV29-1 to TRBJ2-1; 7 bases line up with TRBD2. CDR3 DNA sequence: TGCAGCGTTCGGTTTAGCGGGTCTTACAATGAGCAGTTCTTC. Encoded protein: CSVRFSGSYNEQFF.